The rows below give T cell receptor beta chains drawn from one sample of a study of control samples from healthy donors and cancer patients. Sequencing was performed with immunoSEQ multiplex PCR; in TCRdb, only in-frame clones are kept and a portion is missing. Of 15,000 to 20,000 clones listed, around four fifths were seen once; the top ten hold 29%. Sequencing was performed on PBMCs. The source is a woman in her 70s with lung cancer. Both conserved end residues are trimmed from each CDR3. Fields, in order: CDR3 length, V gene, J gene, clone size, D gene, CDR3 protein. D genes are given only for firm matches. Size values are once, few and many counts, or a class for expanded clones, and some rows have none.

CDR3 length: 13
V gene: TRBV19
J gene: TRBJ2-5
clone size: NA
D gene: TRBD2
CDR3 protein: ASSLGLGLFETQY

CDR3 length: 12
V gene: TRBV7-9
J gene: TRBJ2-7
clone size: NA
D gene: NA
CDR3 protein: ASNSLGASYEQY

CDR3 length: 17
V gene: TRBV7-9
J gene: TRBJ2-1
clone size: NA
D gene: NA
CDR3 protein: ASSSSVAEYREVRNEQF

CDR3 length: 12
V gene: TRBV28
J gene: TRBJ1-5
clone size: NA
D gene: TRBD1
CDR3 protein: ASSLGQGDQPQH

CDR3 length: 14
V gene: TRBV19
J gene: TRBJ2-5
clone size: NA
D gene: TRBD2
CDR3 protein: ASSNPGLAGVETQY

CDR3 length: 11
V gene: TRBV12-3/TRBV12-4
J gene: TRBJ1-1
clone size: NA
D gene: NA
CDR3 protein: ASSPHKTAEAF

CDR3 length: 13
V gene: TRBV5-1
J gene: TRBJ2-3
clone size: NA
D gene: NA
CDR3 protein: ASSLLVGTTDTQY

CDR3 length: 11
V gene: TRBV5-6
J gene: TRBJ1-5
clone size: NA
D gene: NA
CDR3 protein: ASSFIGNQPQH

CDR3 length: 13
V gene: TRBV6-2/TRBV6-3
J gene: TRBJ2-5
clone size: NA
D gene: TRBD2
CDR3 protein: ASSSRLAGVETQY

CDR3 length: 12
V gene: TRBV2
J gene: TRBJ1-5
clone size: NA
D gene: NA
CDR3 protein: ASSEGGGNQPQH

CDR3 length: 13
V gene: TRBV15
J gene: TRBJ2-3
clone size: NA
D gene: NA
CDR3 protein: ATSSGGISTDTQY

CDR3 length: 11
V gene: TRBV12-3/TRBV12-4
J gene: TRBJ2-7
clone size: few
D gene: TRBD2
CDR3 protein: ASNSGGSREQY

CDR3 length: 13
V gene: TRBV3-1/TRBV3-2
J gene: TRBJ2-1
clone size: NA
D gene: NA
CDR3 protein: ASSSGDKSYNEQF

CDR3 length: 11
V gene: TRBV7-3
J gene: TRBJ1-4
clone size: NA
D gene: TRBD1
CDR3 protein: ASSPDRDSKLF

CDR3 length: 13
V gene: TRBV18
J gene: TRBJ1-2
clone size: NA
D gene: NA
CDR3 protein: ASSPELEGFYGYT

CDR3 length: 12
V gene: TRBV9
J gene: TRBJ2-1
clone size: NA
D gene: NA
CDR3 protein: ASNPDSDYNEQF

CDR3 length: 14
V gene: TRBV5-1
J gene: TRBJ1-3
clone size: NA
D gene: NA
CDR3 protein: ASSGGGQGSGNTIY

CDR3 length: 15
V gene: TRBV3-1/TRBV3-2
J gene: TRBJ2-1
clone size: NA
D gene: TRBD2
CDR3 protein: ASSQDLGSGGYNEQF

CDR3 length: 11
V gene: TRBV3-1/TRBV3-2
J gene: TRBJ2-1
clone size: NA
D gene: NA
CDR3 protein: ASSLESYNEQF

CDR3 length: 16
V gene: TRBV5-1
J gene: TRBJ2-2
clone size: NA
D gene: TRBD2
CDR3 protein: ASSAGLAGATRTGELF

CDR3 length: 12
V gene: TRBV7-9
J gene: TRBJ1-4
clone size: NA
D gene: TRBD1
CDR3 protein: ASSRDRDNEKLF

CDR3 length: 14
V gene: TRBV19
J gene: TRBJ1-5
clone size: NA
D gene: TRBD1
CDR3 protein: ASSMPEGGINQPQH

CDR3 length: 11
V gene: TRBV14
J gene: TRBJ1-2
clone size: NA
D gene: NA
CDR3 protein: ASSPNPGYGYT

CDR3 length: 12
V gene: TRBV6-1
J gene: TRBJ1-1
clone size: NA
D gene: NA
CDR3 protein: ASSEGRPSTEAF

CDR3 length: 15
V gene: TRBV28
J gene: TRBJ2-7
clone size: few
D gene: NA
CDR3 protein: ASSLRVSTVRGYEQY

CDR3 length: 11
V gene: TRBV19
J gene: TRBJ2-1
clone size: few
D gene: NA
CDR3 protein: ASSIGGYNEQF

CDR3 length: 14
V gene: TRBV5-1
J gene: TRBJ2-2
clone size: NA
D gene: TRBD1
CDR3 protein: ASSLTGGPDTGELF

CDR3 length: 13
V gene: TRBV5-1
J gene: TRBJ1-4
clone size: NA
D gene: TRBD1
CDR3 protein: ASGPSGGRTEKLF

CDR3 length: 15
V gene: TRBV7-2
J gene: TRBJ1-3
clone size: NA
D gene: NA
CDR3 protein: ASSLEGLLASGNTIY

CDR3 length: 16
V gene: TRBV3-1/TRBV3-2
J gene: TRBJ2-3
clone size: once
D gene: NA
CDR3 protein: ASSQERSGARGTDTQY

CDR3 length: 12
V gene: TRBV9
J gene: TRBJ2-7
clone size: NA
D gene: NA
CDR3 protein: ASSSGPQVYEQY

CDR3 length: 13
V gene: TRBV2
J gene: TRBJ2-7
clone size: NA
D gene: NA
CDR3 protein: ASSPGRGGSNEQY

CDR3 length: 16
V gene: TRBV28
J gene: TRBJ2-3
clone size: NA
D gene: TRBD2
CDR3 protein: ASSPSGTSGSSTDTQY

CDR3 length: 11
V gene: TRBV27
J gene: TRBJ2-1
clone size: NA
D gene: NA
CDR3 protein: ASSLTSGYEQF